This T cell receptor beta chain is drawn from a study of blood T cell repertoires in COVID-19. Study as a whole: Sites across the United States, Italy and Spain contributed samples from acute and convalescent COVID-19.

Under the authors' procedure: How many nucleated cells were present was estimated from reference gene primer amplification. Libraries were prepared by immunoSEQ multiplex PCR; TCRdb keeps only in-frame clonotypes and omits some of them. The D gene and trimming were derived from the DNA, and the V and J assignments and clone size from that table. The sample includes about 50,000 clones, around 90% of them seen just once. V was cut by 4 bases and J by 5 bases, with 14 bases left in between. Germline V gene data show CDR1 as SGHDN and CDR2 as FVKESK. The length of the CDR3 is 14 residues. The rearrangement joins TRBV14 to TRBJ2-5; the D is unclear. This receptor was taken from a human donor in a cohort sampled during active COVID-19. The sample taken for sequencing was peripheral blood. For the CDR3, the DNA is TGTGCCAGCAGCCCCTTATTCGGGTTGGAGACCCAGTACTTC. This sequence encodes CASSPLFGLETQYF. Based on the CDR3 plus reference TRBV14 and TRBJ2-5, the full variable domain is EAGVTQFPSHSVIEKGQTVTLRCDPISGHDNLYWYRRVMGKEIKFLLHFVKESKQDESGMPNNRFLAERTGGTYSTLKVQPAELEDSGVYFCASSPLFGLETQYFGPGTRLLVL.